This T cell receptor beta chain was recorded in a study of OX40 agonist ivuxolimab in advanced cancers. Study summary: The study reported partial responses in three patients: one hepatocellular carcinoma, two cutaneous melanoma. The study's findings and limits: Patients with a partial response at 0.1-3.0 mg/kg had among the lowest clonal expansion.

The cohort excluded patients with autoimmune disease history or systemic immunosuppression. The repertoire was sequenced with immunoSEQ multiplex PCR; TCRdb's copy has only in-frame clones and lacks some. The table shows 100,000 to 120,000 clones, with roughly 90% occurring only once. Regarding this clone: Its antigen is unidentified.

Trimming stripped 2 bases from V and 0 bases from J, with 10 bases between. Per germline, CDR1 MGHDK and CDR2 SYGVNS. This CDR3 is 15 amino acids long. Here the sequenced sample was CD4+ or CD8+ T cells sorted from blood, taken in a trial of the OX40 agonist ivuxolimab. The sequence was obtained from an adult with an advanced solid tumor such as melanoma, head and neck, liver or kidney cancer. V usage is TRBV25-1 and J usage is TRBJ1-2; D remains unclear. CDR3 residues: CASSEEGLPNYGYTF. The CDR3 nucleotides are TGTGCCAGCAGTGAAGAGGGATTACCTAACTATGGCTACACCTTC.